The clone carrying this T cell receptor beta chain was observed many times. The data stem from a study of blood T cell repertoires in acute mononucleosis. Time point specified: convalescence about 6 months (5-8 months) after acute presentation (visit 7). Produced via immunoSEQ multiplex PCR; TCRdb's table is partial and in-frame only. Here the sample spans some 1,800 clones, under 30% being singletons. The CDR3 sequence is 15 residues long. CDR1 SGHTA and CDR2 FQGNSA come from the germline V gene. V lost 5 bases and J lost 3; bases outside the gene matches: 9. Study-level points and caveats: GLC-BM-specific selection apparently combined TCR alpha and beta motifs.

The V call is TRBV7-2, the J call TRBJ2-7; TRBD2 matches 8 bases. The sequence came from a woman under 30 with infectious mononucleosis caused by EBV. Source: EBV GLC epitope tetramer+ CD8+ T cells sorted from PBMCs, taken during convalescence from infectious mononucleosis. Noted subset: CD8 T cells binding tetramer with EBV BMLF1 280-288 peptide (GLC-BM). Here the CDR3 reads CASSRTSGSVYEQYF. The CDR3 DNA reads as TGTGCCAGCAGCCGGACAAGCGGGAGTGTCTACGAGCAGTACTTC.